These 23 T cell receptor beta chains were all obtained from the same sample, sequenced in a study of immune heterogeneity within non-small cell lung tumors. Template came from bulk tumor genomic DNA, at approximately 600 ng per sample. Biopsy collection occurred during surgery, with several far-apart biopsies per primary tumor. Surgery that was curative in intent was performed on patients with untreated, newly diagnosed non-small cell lung cancer. With 32 V and 13 J primers, multiplex PCR amplified the TCR beta CDR3. A single record per CDR3 protein comes from TCRdb applying MiXCR to the multiplex PCR reads. The sample carries around 30,000 distinct CDR3 sequences, 28% recorded once. Sequencing input: lung tumor tissue. These receptors originate from a man between 35 and 55 years old with non-small cell lung cancer.

The chain has TRBV11-2 and TRBJ2-1, with unresolved D. The CDR3 sequence is 15 residues long. Germline values: CDR1 SGHAT, CDR2 FQNNGV. V lost 3 bases, J lost 0 bases, and 9 bases lay in between. The CDR3 DNA follows: TGTGCCAGCAGCTTGGACCCGAACTCCTACAATGAGCAGTTCTTC. Protein product: CASSLDPNSYNEQFF.

This chain uses TRBV4-2 with TRBJ1-6; TRBD1 might be the D (5 bases). V gave up 0 bases and J gave up 0 bases, with 12 bases separating them. The CDR3 runs 18 residues. CDR1 LGHNA and CDR2 YNFKEQ come from the germline V gene. The CDR3 protein is CASSQEAGSNSYNSPLHF. In DNA form, the CDR3 reads TGTGCCAGCAGCCAAGAGGCAGGGAGCAACTCCTATAATTCACCCCTCCACTTT.

This clonotype was seen ten or more times. The CDR3 DNA sequence: TGTGCCAGCAGTCCACGCAGGAACACCGGGGAGCTGTTTTTT. It encodes CASSPRRNTGELFF. This chain joins TRBV6-1 and TRBJ2-2; no clear D gene. The CDR3 extends over 14 amino acids. Germline V gene data show CDR1 as MNHNS and CDR2 as SASEGT. Trimming removed 5 bases from V and 1 base from J, with 8 bases in between.

This clonotype was seen only a few times. This chain joins TRBV3-1 and TRBJ1-1; no reliable D call. Germline CDR1 and CDR2: LGHDT and YNNKEL (reference sequence). The length of the CDR3 is 11 residues. V was pared by 5 bases and J by 9 bases, with 10 bases between. The CDR3 DNA reads as TGTGCCAGCAGCTCTTCTTGGAAAGCTTTCTTT. Translation gives CASSSSWKAFF. Together with reference TRBV3-1 and TRBJ1-1, the CDR3 gives the full variable domain: DTAVSQTPKYLVTQMGNDKSIKCEQNLGHDTMYWYKQDSKKFLKIMFSYNNKELIINETVPNRFSPKSPDKAHLNLHINSLELGDSAVYFCASSSSWKAFFGQGTRLTVV.

The J gene is TRBJ2-2, the V gene TRBV7-2, with TRBD2 as a possible D gene (6 bases). Germline CDR1 and CDR2: SGHTA and FQGNSA. V was cut by 4 bases and J by 5 bases, with 11 bases left in between. CDR3 length equals 14 residues. CDR3 coding DNA: TGTGCCAGCAGCTCATTACGGGGGACCGGGGAGCTGTTTTTT. The encoded protein is CASSSLRGTGELFF.

This clonotype occurred many times. The rearrangement links TRBV5-1 to TRBJ1-1, with D maybe TRBD1 (5 bases). CDR1 and CDR2 (germline): SGHRS, YFSETQ. V was pared by 4 bases and J by 1 base, with 14 bases between. The CDR3 is 15 residues long. The DNA of the CDR3 is TGCGCCAGCAGCGACCGGGACGGTCAGAACACTGAAGCTTTCTTT. Protein sequence: CASSDRDGQNTEAFF.

There are a few counts of this clonotype. DNA for the CDR3: TGTGCCACCAGTGATCAAGGACAGGGTCACACTGAAGCTTTCTTT. Its protein product is CATSDQGQGHTEAFF. This rearrangement joins TRBV24-1 to TRBJ1-1; TRBD1 matches at 8 bases. CDR3 length equals 15 residues. V shed 3 bases and J 3 bases; nucleotides not matched to a gene: 5. Germline CDR1 is KGHDR and CDR2 is SFDVKD.

The genes are TRBV5-1 and TRBJ2-1; 10 bases line up with TRBD2. Germline V gives CDR1 SGHRS, CDR2 YFSETQ. The V segment lost 4 bases and the J segment 7 bases; nucleotides outside the gene matches: 14. This CDR3 has 17 amino acids. CDR3 in amino acids: CASSGLLAGGRRNEQFF. In DNA, the CDR3 is TGCGCCAGCAGCGGACTCTTAGCGGGAGGTCGAAGAAATGAGCAGTTCTTC.

In its sample, this clonotype was seen once. In this CDR3 the conserved last residue, phenylalanine or tryptophan, is missing, so a read error is likely. The rearrangement links TRBV30 to TRBJ1-3; TRBD1 might be the D (5 bases). The CDR3 covers 15 residues. CDR1 and CDR2 (germline): GTSNPN, SVGIG (reference sequence). V was shortened by 5 bases and J by 0 bases, with 14 bases between the two germline ends. CDR3 amino acids: CAWGRDRVSGNTIYS. For the CDR3, the DNA is TGTGCCTGGGGTAGAGACAGAGTCTCTGGAAACACCATATATTCT.

V usage is TRBV20-1 and J usage is TRBJ1-1; D is unresolved. The ends were cut back, 0 bases at V and 0 bases at J, with 8 bases in the middle. CDR1 is DFQATT and CDR2 is SNEGSKA in the germline V gene (reference sequence). The CDR3 sequence is 14 residues long. Here the CDR3 reads CSARDHPMNTEAFF. For the CDR3, the DNA is TGCAGTGCTAGAGATCACCCTATGAACACTGAAGCTTTCTTT.

The chain uses TRBV6-4 and TRBJ2-1; 9 nucleotides match TRBD1. Losses at the gene ends were 2 bases for V and 7 bases for J; bases not matched to a gene: 6. There are 15 residues in the CDR3. Germline V gene lookup returns CDR1 MRHNA and CDR2 SNTAGT. In DNA form, the CDR3 reads TGTGCCAGCAGTGACGCGGACAGGGGAAGGAATGAGCAGTTCTTC. It yields the protein CASSDADRGRNEQFF.

This clonotype was observed at least ten times. The rearrangement uses TRBV7-3 and TRBJ2-3, with D possibly being TRBD1 or TRBD2 (5 bases each). Between the trimmed V and J ends, which lost 5 bases and 2 bases, there was a span of 14 bases. From germline, CDR1 is SGHTA and CDR2 FQGTGA. This CDR3 spans 15 amino acids. The CDR3 region has the DNA TGTGCCAGCAGCACGACCGGGACCGACACAGATACGCAGTATTTT. It specifies CASSTTGTDTDTQYF.

This rearrangement joins TRBV7-9 to TRBJ1-2; maybe TRBD1 (6 bases). Germline values: CDR1 SEHNR, CDR2 FQNEAQ (reference sequence). Trimming removed 5 bases from V and 4 bases from J, with 11 bases in between. The CDR3 spans 13 residues. CDR3 DNA sequence: TGTGCCAGCAGCCCCAGGACAGTCTATGGCTACACCTTC. Translation gives CASSPRTVYGYTF.

This clonotype appeared a few times. The chain joins TRBV2 to TRBJ1-5; TRBD1 aligns across 9 bases. The trim removed 7 bases at V and 4 bases at J, leaving 8 bases unmatched. Per germline, CDR1 SNHLY and CDR2 FYNNEI. The CDR3 is made up of 15 amino acids. The CDR3 DNA sequence: TGTGCCAGCACCCTGGACAGGGGCCGGAATCAGCCCCAGCATTTT. The encoded protein is CASTLDRGRNQPQHF.

The chain recombines TRBV6-1 with TRBJ2-4; D is possibly TRBD2 (7 bases). The V end lost 2 bases, the J end lost 8 bases, and 13 bases lay between the germline ends. The germline CDR1 and CDR2 sequences are MNHNS and SASEGT. This CDR3 comprises 14 residues. CDR3 nucleotides: TGTGCCAGCAGTGAACCCGGGGGGCATGACATTCAGTACTTC. Translation gives CASSEPGGHDIQYF.

CDR3 region: CASSQQTGTPYEQYF. CDR3 nucleotides: TGTGCCAGCAGCCAACAGACAGGGACCCCCTACGAGCAGTACTTC. The genes are TRBV3-1 and TRBJ2-7; 7 bases line up with TRBD1. The germline CDR1 and CDR2 sequences are LGHDT and YNNKEL (reference sequence). J gave up 2 bases and V 2 bases, and 6 bases lay outside the gene matches. The CDR3 length is 15 residues.

Regarding this clonotype: Germline and junction disagree at one end, which may indicate a read error. The chain links TRBV6-2 or TRBV6-3 to TRBJ2-7, with D possibly matching TRBD2 (5 bases). The CDR3 is 15 amino acids. Germline assignment: CDR1 MNHEY and CDR2 SVGEGT. The CDR3 protein is CASSALAGVIYEKYF. The CDR3 DNA is TGTGCCAGCAGCGCCCTAGCAGGAGTTATCTACGAGAAGTACTTC.

The gene calls are TRBV5-1 and TRBJ2-1, with TRBD1 as a possible D gene (5 bases). The CDR3 length is 12 residues. Per germline, CDR1 SGHRS and CDR2 YFSETQ. Deletions cut 5 bases from V and 13 bases from J, with 16 bases between. In nucleotides, the CDR3 is TGCGCCAGCAGTACACTCCAGGGTCATCAGTTCTTC. This encodes CASSTLQGHQFF.

The V and J genes are TRBV6-2 or TRBV6-3 and TRBJ2-7; 9 positions match TRBD2. V was pared by 6 bases and J by 3 bases, with 12 bases of the junction left unmatched. Germline CDR1 MNHEY, CDR2 SVGEGT. The CDR3 spans 16 residues. CDR3 sequence: CASRLPASGMDYEQYF. DNA of the CDR3: TGTGCCAGCAGACTCCCGGCTAGCGGGATGGACTACGAGCAGTACTTC.

The chain joins TRBV10-3 to TRBJ1-1, with D uncertain. The V end lost 7 bases, the J end lost 5 bases, and 11 bases lay between the germline ends. Germline V lookup: CDR1 ENHRY, CDR2 SYGVKD. The CDR3 sequence is 12 residues long. This chain's CDR3 is CAIKALGTEAFF. The CDR3 nucleotides read TGTGCCATCAAAGCACTGGGGACTGAAGCTTTCTTT.

The rearrangement links TRBV19 to TRBJ1-6, with D possibly being TRBD1 (6 bases). Germline CDR1 LNHDA, CDR2 SQIVND (reference sequence). The CDR3 totals 15 residues. V dropped 6 bases and J dropped 4 bases, with 13 bases sitting between them. The CDR3 reads CASRVQGDYNSPLHF. The CDR3 DNA is TGTGCCAGTAGAGTACAGGGCGATTATAATTCACCCCTCCACTTT. Variable domain in full (rest from reference TRBV19 and TRBJ1-6): DGGITQSPKYLFRKEGQNVTLSCEQNLNHDAMYWYRQDPGQGLRLIYYSQIVNDFQKGDIAEGYSVSREKKESFPLTVTSAQKNPTAFYLCASRVQGDYNSPLHFGNGTRLTVT.

This clonotype is deemed medium-sized. The chain carries TRBV6-1 and TRBJ1-5; D gene uncertain. V shed 8 bases and J shed 2 bases, with 13 bases lying between them. Per germline, CDR1 MNHNS and CDR2 SASEGT. There are 14 residues in the CDR3. The CDR3 region has the DNA TGTGCCAGCGCACCCCGGGGAGGCAATCAGCCCCAGCATTTT. It codes for CASAPRGGNQPQHF.

This clonotype came up many times. J is TRBJ2-4 and V is TRBV12-3 or TRBV12-4, with no clear D. The V gene lost 3 bases and the J gene lost 0 bases, with 9 bases spanning the gap. The CDR3 has 15 amino acids. The CDR3 here is CASSLGSSAKNIQYF. The CDR3 DNA is TGTGCCAGCAGTTTGGGGTCCTCAGCCAAAAACATTCAGTACTTC.